The present entry profiles one T cell receptor (beta chain) with its context. The sample is drawn from a study of identical twins. The J segment lost 6 bases and the V segment lost 0 bases, leaving 5 bases of the junction unmatched. Per germline, CDR1 LGHNA and CDR2 YSLEER. This CDR3 has 16 residues. A single record per CDR3 protein comes from TCRdb applying MiXCR to the 5' RACE reads. Among just over 450,000 distinct CDR3 sequences listed, over 12% were seen once. Another study also made use of these data, one on yellow fever vaccine responses in identical twins.

Sequenced material: CD4+ T cells sorted from blood. The chain combines TRBV4-3 with TRBJ2-1, with 10 bases lining up with TRBD2. This clonotype was sampled from a woman under 30 in good health. CDR3 bases: TGCGCCAGCAGCCAAGATTTGGTAGCGGGAGGCAATGAGCAGTTCTTC. Protein sequence: CASSQDLVAGGNEQFF.